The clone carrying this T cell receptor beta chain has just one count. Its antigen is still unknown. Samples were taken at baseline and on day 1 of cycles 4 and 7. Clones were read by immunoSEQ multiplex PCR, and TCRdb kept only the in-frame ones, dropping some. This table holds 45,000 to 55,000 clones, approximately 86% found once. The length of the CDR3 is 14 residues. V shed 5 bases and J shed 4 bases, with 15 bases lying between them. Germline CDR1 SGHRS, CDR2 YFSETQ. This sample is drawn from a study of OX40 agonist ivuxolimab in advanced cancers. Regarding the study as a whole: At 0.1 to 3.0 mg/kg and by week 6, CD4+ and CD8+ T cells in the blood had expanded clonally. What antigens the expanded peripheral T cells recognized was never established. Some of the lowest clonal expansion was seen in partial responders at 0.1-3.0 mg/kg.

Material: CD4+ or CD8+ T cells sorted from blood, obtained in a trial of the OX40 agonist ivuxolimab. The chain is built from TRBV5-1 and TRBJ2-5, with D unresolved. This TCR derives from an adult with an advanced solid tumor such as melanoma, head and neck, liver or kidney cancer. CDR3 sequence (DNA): TGCGCCAGCAGTCAAACATCCAGAGGAGAGACCCAGTACTTC. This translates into CASSQTSRGETQYF.